Presented here are 20 T cell receptor beta chains from one specimen sequenced in a study of blood T cell repertoires in COVID-19. Sequencing used immunoSEQ multiplex PCR; TCRdb keeps in-frame clones, though not all of them. The sample carries 250,000 to 350,000 clones, about 89% recorded once. The specimen was peripheral blood. These receptors came from a man aged 25-40 years with acute or convalescent COVID-19.

This clone was recorded a few times. This chain uses TRBV28 with TRBJ1-1, with D tentatively TRBD1 (5 bases). The germline V and J ends were trimmed by 8 bases and 10 bases, with 11 bases remaining between them. This CDR3 region has 10 residues. Germline V gives CDR1 MDHEN, CDR2 SYDVKM. The CDR3 sequence is CASREGRAFF. In nucleotides, the CDR3 is TGTGCCAGCCGGGAGGGGCGAGCTTTCTTT.

This chain joins TRBV7-9 and TRBJ2-5, with D possibly being TRBD2 (5 bases). V was clipped by 3 bases and J by 5 bases, with 10 bases between them. Germline V CDR1 and CDR2: SEHNR, FQNEAQ (reference sequence). CDR3 size: 13 residues. CDR3 in amino acids: CASSLSGVETQYF. As DNA, the CDR3 is TGTGCCAGCAGCTTGAGCGGCGTGGAGACCCAGTACTTC.

J is TRBJ2-7 and V is TRBV28; 10 bases agree with TRBD1. The length of the CDR3 is 12 residues. J gave up 5 bases and V 10 bases, and 5 bases lay outside the gene matches. CDR1 is MDHEN and CDR2 is SYDVKM in the germline V gene. CDR3 in amino acids: CAKGQGSNEQYF. The CDR3 region has the DNA TGTGCCAAGGGACAGGGGTCAAACGAGCAGTACTTC.

The rearrangement uses TRBV3-1 (or the pseudogene TRBV3-2) and TRBJ2-1, with 10 nucleotides matching TRBD2. V gave up 6 bases and J gave up 5 bases; unmatched junction bases: 10. The germline gives CDR1 LGHDT, CDR2 YNNKEL (reference sequence). CDR3 length equals 16 residues. CDR3 sequence reads: CASRPGSGRADNEQFF. The CDR3 region has the DNA TGTGCCAGCAGACCCGGAAGCGGGAGGGCCGACAATGAGCAGTTCTTC.

V and J are TRBV19 and TRBJ1-5, with D maybe TRBD1 (5 bases). V gave up 4 bases and J gave up 1 base, with 11 bases separating them. The CDR3 totals 15 residues. CDR1 and CDR2 from the germline V gene are LNHDA and SQIVND (reference sequence). The CDR3: CASSRGVMSNQPQHF. The DNA of the CDR3 is TGTGCCAGTAGTAGGGGGGTGATGAGCAATCAGCCCCAGCATTTT. Full variable domain (outside the CDR3, taken from reference TRBV19 and TRBJ1-5): DGGITQSPKYLFRKEGQNVTLSCEQNLNHDAMYWYRQDPGQGLRLIYYSQIVNDFQKGDIAEGYSVSREKKESFPLTVTSAQKNPTAFYLCASSRGVMSNQPQHFGDGTRLSIL.

The rearrangement joins TRBV18 to TRBJ1-5; D is ambiguous. Per the germline V gene, CDR1 is KGHSH and CDR2 is LQKENI. Trimming took 1 base from V and 3 from J, leaving 10 bases between them. The CDR3 extends over 15 amino acids. DNA of the CDR3: TGTGCCAGCTCACCACTTGACACGGCCAATCAGCCCCAGCATTTT. This translates into CASSPLDTANQPQHF.

In DNA, the CDR3 is TGTGCCAGCAGTGATACGGTCGTACAGGGAAATTCACCCCTCCACTTT. Protein product: CASSDTVVQGNSPLHF. The V gene is TRBV6-1, the J gene TRBJ1-6; possibly TRBD1 for D (6 bases). Trimming shortened V by 3 bases and J by 7 bases, and 16 bases separated the two germline ends. This CDR3 comprises 16 residues. Germline assignment: CDR1 MNHNS and CDR2 SASEGT.

The CDR3 loop is CASSADTDSNYGYTF. The CDR3, as DNA: TGTGCCAGCAGCGCCGACACAGACAGCAACTATGGCTACACCTTC. This chain links TRBV9 with TRBJ1-2, with D maybe TRBD1 (5 bases). The V end lost 3 bases, the J end lost 2 bases, and 14 bases lay between the germline ends. The CDR3 loop spans 15 amino acids. The germline V gene encodes CDR1 SGDLS and CDR2 YYNGEE. Drawing the rest from reference TRBV9 and TRBJ1-2, the complete variable domain is DSGVTQTPKHLITATGQRVTLRCSPRSGDLSVYWYQQSLDQGLQFLIQYYNGEERAKGNILERFSAQQFPDLHSELNLSSLELGDSALYFCASSADTDSNYGYTFGSGTRLTVV.

The chain employs TRBV7-9 and TRBJ2-7, with 7 bases that match TRBD2. Germline V gives CDR1 SEHNR, CDR2 FQNEAQ (reference sequence). CDR3 length equals 15 residues. The J segment lost 10 bases and the V segment lost 6 bases, leaving 18 bases of the junction unmatched. CDR3 coding DNA: TGTGCCAGCAGTCCGCCTTCCGGGGGACTAAGTGTTCAGTACTTC. Amino acids: CASSPPSGGLSVQYF.

V and J are TRBV6-5 and TRBJ1-2; TRBD1 might be the D (6 bases). The CDR3 is 12 residues long. V gave up 8 bases and J gave up 4 bases, with 11 bases separating them. Germline lookup yields CDR1 MNHEY and CDR2 SVGAGI. CDR3 DNA: TGTGCCAGCCACAGGGAAATCTATGGCTACACCTTC. The encoded protein is CASHREIYGYTF.

The chain employs TRBV19 and TRBJ2-3; 8 nucleotides align to TRBD1. With 3 bases clipped from V and 1 base from J, the junction kept 3 bases outside the gene matches. The CDR3 loop spans 15 amino acids. CDR1 is LNHDA, CDR2 SQIVND, per germline (reference sequence). CDR3 coding DNA: TGTGCCAGTAGTATCTTACAGGGGGGCACAGATACGCAGTATTTT. Its translation is CASSILQGGTDTQYF.

Comments on this clone: The identical CDR3 is also encoded by other nucleotide sequences in the sample. The chain uses TRBV5-1 and TRBJ2-2, with 13 bases that match TRBD2. Germline V lookup: CDR1 SGHRS, CDR2 YFSETQ. CDR3 length: 17 residues. V was pared by 3 bases and J by 2 bases, with 4 bases of the junction left unmatched. DNA of the CDR3: TGCGCCAGCAGCTGGACTAGCGGGAGCCCAAACACCGGGGAGCTGTTTTTT. Translated, it gives CASSWTSGSPNTGELFF.

V gene TRBV15 combines with J gene TRBJ1-3; D perhaps matches TRBD1 (5 bases). The CDR3 is 16 residues long. The ends were cut back, 1 base at V and 1 base at J, with 11 bases in the middle. CDR1 and CDR2 (germline): LNHNV, YYDKDF (reference sequence). CDR3 sequence reads: CATSRGAGLSGNTIYF. The CDR3 DNA sequence: TGTGCCACCAGCAGAGGCGCGGGGCTATCTGGAAACACCATATATTTT.

The CDR3 loop is CASRLMRTSDEQFF. The CDR3 DNA sequence: TGTGCCAGCAGACTAATGAGGACTAGCGATGAGCAGTTCTTC. This chain links TRBV6-5 with TRBJ2-1; 9 bases agree with TRBD2. The junction had 8 bases not matched to a gene; V was cut back by 6 bases and J by 8 bases. CDR1 is MNHEY, CDR2 SVGAGI, per germline. This CDR3 contains 14 residues.

The rearrangement links TRBV11-3 to TRBJ2-2; possible D gene TRBD2, 5 bases. The germline CDR1 and CDR2 sequences are SGHNT and YENEEA. The ends were cut back, 3 bases at V and 1 base at J, with 9 bases in the middle. The CDR3 loop spans 15 amino acids. CDR3 sequence (DNA): TGTGCCAGCAGCTTCGACGGAGGGAACACCGGGGAGCTGTTTTTT. Protein product: CASSFDGGNTGELFF. Based on the CDR3 plus reference TRBV11-3 and TRBJ2-2, the full variable domain is EAGVVQSPRYKIIEKKQPVAFWCNPISGHNTLYWYLQNLGQGPELLIRYENEEAVDDSQLPKDRFSAERLKGVDSTLKIQPAELGDSAVYLCASSFDGGNTGELFFGEGSRLTVL.

The chain couples TRBV28 to TRBJ1-1; D might be TRBD1 (6 bases). Germline CDR1 and CDR2: MDHEN and SYDVKM. The CDR3 is 14 amino acids. Trimming took off 8 bases at V and 5 bases at J, with 18 bases between the two ends. CDR3 amino acids: CASSWGSQGTEAFF. CDR3 DNA: TGTGCCAGCTCATGGGGCAGCCAGGGGACTGAAGCTTTCTTT. The full variable domain, rest sourced from reference TRBV28 and TRBJ1-1, is DVKVTQSSRYLVKRTGEKVFLECVQDMDHENMFWYRQDPGLGLRLIYFSYDVKMKEKGDIPEGYSVSREKKERFSLILESASTNQTSMYLCASSWGSQGTEAFFGQGTRLTVV.

The CDR3 sequence: CASSQRGGVAETQYF. CDR3 bases: TGCGCCAGCAGCCAAAGAGGGGGAGTTGCAGAGACCCAGTACTTC. This rearrangement joins TRBV4-1 to TRBJ2-5; TRBD1 is a possible D gene (6 bases). Germline V gene sequence: CDR1 MGHRA, CDR2 YSYEKL. V lost 2 bases and J lost 4, with 14 bases in between. The CDR3 runs 15 residues.

J is TRBJ2-5 and V is TRBV28; 8 nucleotides line up with TRBD2. The CDR3 spans 16 residues. Per the germline V gene, CDR1 is MDHEN and CDR2 is SYDVKM. Unmatched junction bases numbered 9, after V lost 5 bases and J lost 1 base. The CDR3 reads CASSNAGTRVQETQYF. For the CDR3, the DNA is TGTGCCAGCAGTAACGCCGGGACTAGGGTCCAAGAGACCCAGTACTTC.

This chain's CDR3 is CASSFHRERGWETQYF. CDR3 DNA: TGTGCCAGCAGTTTCCATCGTGAAAGGGGTTGGGAGACCCAGTACTTC. The chain uses TRBV27 and TRBJ2-5; D possibly corresponds to TRBD1 (5 bases). The CDR3 is 16 residues long. The germline gives CDR1 MNHEY, CDR2 SMNVEV (reference sequence). Trimming pared 3 bases from V and 5 bases from J, leaving 19 bases between.

The chain has TRBV5-5 and TRBJ1-4; no clear D gene. CDR1 is SGHKS and CDR2 is YYEKEE in the germline V gene (reference sequence). V lost 5 bases and J lost 5, with 16 bases in between. CDR3 length: 15 residues. The CDR3 DNA reads TGTGCCAGCAGGAACAACGTCCTCCCCAATGAAAAACTGTTTTTT. Protein sequence: CASRNNVLPNEKLFF.